This TCR beta chain came from a study of regulatory T cells in long-lasting Graves disease. General study points: Patients with persistent disease showed a bias toward TRBV28, TRBJ1-2 and TRBJ2-5.

The CDR3 runs to 13 residues. The V gene lost 3 bases and the J gene lost 7 bases, with 13 bases spanning the gap. CDR1 is MNHEY, CDR2 SMNVEV, per germline (reference sequence). Noted time point: persistent/refractory GD, antithyroid drugs over 5 years with positive TRAb. Generation of the TCR library employed RNA extracted from PBMCs. Arm-PCR of CDR3 regions and iRepertoire HTBI primers were the basis on which TCR beta libraries were built. Each CDR3 protein gets one entry after TCRdb re-called the multiplex PCR reads with MiXCR. Here the sample spans around 300,000 distinct CDR3 sequences, 20% to 25% being singletons. This clonotype was seen only a few times. No antigen is known for it.

The sequence was collected from a female donor with Graves disease. Specimen: peripheral blood mononuclear cells (PBMCs), collected when the disease was refractory, from a patient treated with antithyroid drugs. This chain links TRBV27 with TRBJ2-7; a possible D gene is TRBD1 (5 bases). The CDR3 reads CASSLGPTSEQYF. For the CDR3, the DNA is TGTGCCAGCAGTTTGGGGCCGACGAGTGAGCAGTACTTC.